This passage covers 3 T cell receptor beta chains from one sample sequenced in a study of blood T cell repertoires in COVID-19. The protocol was immunoSEQ multiplex PCR, while the TCRdb copy is restricted to in-frame clones and leaves out a portion. Of fewer than 300,000 clones listed, 65% to 90% are singletons. The sample was peripheral blood. The receptor source for this set is a human donor in a cohort sampled during active COVID-19.

The chain couples TRBV5-1 to TRBJ1-4, with D uncertain. Trimming removed 6 bases from V and 8 bases from J, with 23 bases in between. Germline CDR1 and CDR2: SGHRS and YFSETQ. The CDR3 has 16 residues. As DNA, the CDR3 is TGCGCCAGCAACCCCCACGCTCCCTACGTGGGCGAAAAACTGTTTTTT. Its translation is CASNPHAPYVGEKLFF. The entire variable domain, with the rest obtained from reference TRBV5-1 and TRBJ1-4, is as follows: KAGVTQTPRYLIKTRGQQVTLSCSPISGHRSVSWYQQTPGQGLQFLFEYFSETQRNKGNFPGRFSGRQFSNSRSEMNVSTLELGDSALYLCASNPHAPYVGEKLFFGSGTQLSVL.

The rearrangement links TRBV28 to TRBJ1-5, with 8 bases fitting TRBD1. V lost 6 bases and J lost 3; bases outside the gene matches: 7. Per the germline V gene, CDR1 is MDHEN and CDR2 is SYDVKM. The CDR3 is 15 residues long. The DNA for the CDR3 is TGTGCCAGCAGACTAGGACAGGGCAACAATCAGCCCCAGCATTTT. Translation: CASRLGQGNNQPQHF.

The chain has TRBV4-1 and TRBJ2-3; 7 bases fit TRBD2. The germline V gene has CDR1 MGHRA and CDR2 YSYEKL. CDR3 length: 17 amino acids. Germline trimming cut 2 bases from V and 4 bases from J; bases unmatched to any gene: 12. The CDR3 DNA follows: TGCGCCAGCAGCCAAACCCCTAGCGGAGATGGGGCAGATACGCAGTATTTT. Its translation is CASSQTPSGDGADTQYF.